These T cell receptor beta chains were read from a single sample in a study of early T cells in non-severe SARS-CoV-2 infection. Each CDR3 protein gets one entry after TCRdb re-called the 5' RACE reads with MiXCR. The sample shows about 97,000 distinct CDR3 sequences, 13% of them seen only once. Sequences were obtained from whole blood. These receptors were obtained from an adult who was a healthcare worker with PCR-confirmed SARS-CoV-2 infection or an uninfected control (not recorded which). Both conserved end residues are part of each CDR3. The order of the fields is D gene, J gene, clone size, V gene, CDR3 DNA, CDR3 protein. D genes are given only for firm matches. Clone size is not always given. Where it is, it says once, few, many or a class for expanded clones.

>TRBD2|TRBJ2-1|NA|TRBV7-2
TGTGCCAGCAGCTACGGGACTACTTACTACAATGAGCAGTTCTTC
CASSYGTTYYNEQFF
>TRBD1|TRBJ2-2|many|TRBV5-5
TGTGCCAGCAGCCGGGACAGTTTGCGAGTCACCGGGGAGCTGTTTTTT
CASSRDSLRVTGELFF
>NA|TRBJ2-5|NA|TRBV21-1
TGTGCCAGCAGCAAAGGACATCTACTCCAAGAGACCCAGTACTTC
CASSKGHLLQETQYF
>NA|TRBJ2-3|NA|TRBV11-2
TGTGCCAGCAGCTTAGATAGTCCGCGGACAGATACGCAGTATTTT
CASSLDSPRTDTQYF
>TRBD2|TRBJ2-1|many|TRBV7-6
TGTGCCAGCAGCCCTCGGACTAGCGGGAGGCATGAGCAGTTCTTC
CASSPRTSGRHEQFF
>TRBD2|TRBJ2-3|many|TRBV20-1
TGCAGTGCTAGATCCGCGGCGGGAGTAGTAGATACGCAGTATTTT
CSARSAAGVVDTQYF
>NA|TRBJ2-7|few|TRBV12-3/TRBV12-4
TGTGCCAGCAGTTTAGAGGGACGGTATTACGAGCAGTACTTC
CASSLEGRYYEQYF
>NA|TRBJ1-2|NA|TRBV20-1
TGCAGTGCTAGGGATCTGTATGGCTACACCTTC
CSARDLYGYTF
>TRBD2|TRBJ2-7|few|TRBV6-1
TGTGCCAGCAGTGAAGTGGCTAGCGGGAACTACGAGCAGTACTTC
CASSEVASGNYEQYF
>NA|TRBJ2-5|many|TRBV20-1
TGCAGTGCTAGAGATAGCCCGACCCAGTACTTC
CSARDSPTQYF
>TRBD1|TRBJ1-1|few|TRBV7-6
TGTGCCAGCAGCCCTCCGACAGGGGATCACACTGAAGCTTTCTTT
CASSPPTGDHTEAFF
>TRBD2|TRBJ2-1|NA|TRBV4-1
TGCGCCAGCAGCCAAGATGATTCTAGCGGGAGGGGGCAGTTCTTC
CASSQDDSSGRGQFF
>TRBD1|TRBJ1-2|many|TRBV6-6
TGTGCCAGCACCTCGCAGGGGGGCTCTAGTGGCTACACCTTC
CASTSQGGSSGYTF
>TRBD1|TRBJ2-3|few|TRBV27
TGTGCCAGCAGTAGATTCGGACAGGGGGAGAGAGATACGCAGTATTTT
CASSRFGQGERDTQYF
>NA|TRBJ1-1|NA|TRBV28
TGTGCCAGCCGGGGGACTGAAGCTTTCTTT
CASRGTEAFF
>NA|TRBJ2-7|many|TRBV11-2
TGTGCCAGCAGCCGCTCCTTGACACGGGACGAGCAGTACTTC
CASSRSLTRDEQYF
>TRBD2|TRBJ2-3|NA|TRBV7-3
TGTGCCAGCAGCTCGCCAGCAACTAGCGGCGATAGCACAGATACGCAGTATTTT
CASSSPATSGDSTDTQYF
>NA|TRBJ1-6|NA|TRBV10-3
TGTGCCATCAGTGAGGTCGGCCAGACTTCACCCCTCCACTTT
CAISEVGQTSPLHF
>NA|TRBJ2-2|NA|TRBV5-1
TGCGCCAGCAGCTTGGATATCTCGAACACCGGGGAGCTGTTTTTT
CASSLDISNTGELFF
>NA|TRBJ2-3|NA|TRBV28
TGTGCCAGCAGTCCTTTGGTGCGAACAGATACGCAGTATTTT
CASSPLVRTDTQYF
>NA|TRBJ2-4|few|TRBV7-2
TGTGCCAGCAGCCCAAGGGCAGACAAAAACATTCAGTACTTC
CASSPRADKNIQYF
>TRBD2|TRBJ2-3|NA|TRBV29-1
TGCAGCGTTGGCGGGAGTGTCGCAGATACGCAGTATTTT
CSVGGSVADTQYF
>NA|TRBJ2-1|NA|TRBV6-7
TGTGCCAGCAGTTACTCGATTCCTCGCAATGAGCAGTTCTTC
CASSYSIPRNEQFF
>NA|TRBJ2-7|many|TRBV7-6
TGTGCCAGCAGCGCGACAGGTTCCTACGAGCAGTACTTC
CASSATGSYEQYF
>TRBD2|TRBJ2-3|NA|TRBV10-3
TGTGCCATAGCTAATCCCTTAAGCGGGAGAGATACGCAGTATTTT
CAIANPLSGRDTQYF
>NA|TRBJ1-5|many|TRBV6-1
TGTGCCAGCAGTGACAGTCCGGGACTCATGGATCAGCCCCAGCATTTT
CASSDSPGLMDQPQHF
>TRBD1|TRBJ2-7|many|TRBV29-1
TGCAGCTTCACAGGGACAGCCACCTACGAGCAGTACTTC
CSFTGTATYEQYF
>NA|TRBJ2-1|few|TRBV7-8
TGTGCCAGCAGCCCCTCCCCACCGCCCTCCTACAATGAGCAGTTCTTC
CASSPSPPPSYNEQFF
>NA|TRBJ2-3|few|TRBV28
TGTGCCAGCAGTCCCGGACTGCATACGCAGTATTTT
CASSPGLHTQYF
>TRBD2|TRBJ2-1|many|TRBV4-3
TGCGCCAGCAGCCAAGTACTAGCGGGAGGAATGGGTGAGCAGTTCTTC
CASSQVLAGGMGEQFF
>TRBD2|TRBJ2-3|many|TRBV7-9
TGTGTAGCGGGAGTTGGTAGCACAGATACGCAGTATTTT
CVAGVGSTDTQYF
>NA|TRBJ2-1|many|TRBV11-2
TGTGCCAGCAGCTTAGGAACCCGACGGGATGAGCAGTTCTTC
CASSLGTRRDEQFF
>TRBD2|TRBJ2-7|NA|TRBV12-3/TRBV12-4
TGTGCCAGCAGTCAAGGACTAGCGGGGAAGACAAACTTC
CASSQGLAGKTNF
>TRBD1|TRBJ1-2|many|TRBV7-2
TGTGCCAGCAGCTTAGCTGCGACAGGGGGACACGGCTACACCTTC
CASSLAATGGHGYTF
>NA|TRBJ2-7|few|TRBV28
TGTGCCAGCAGTTTCGGGACGACCTACGAGCAGTACTTC
CASSFGTTYEQYF
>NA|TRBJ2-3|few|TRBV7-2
TGTGCCAGCAGCTTAGCGCGACGGACCAAGGATACGCAGTATTTT
CASSLARRTKDTQYF
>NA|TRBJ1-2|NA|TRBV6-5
TGTGCCAGCAGTCGCCTCATGGATGGCTATGGCTACACCTTC
CASSRLMDGYGYTF
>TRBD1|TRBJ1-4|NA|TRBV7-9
TGTGCCAGCAGCTGGGACAGGGACGAAAAACTGTTTTTT
CASSWDRDEKLFF
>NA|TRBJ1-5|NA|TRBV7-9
TGTGCCAGCAGCCCGGACAGCTGGAATCAGCCCCAGCATTTT
CASSPDSWNQPQHF
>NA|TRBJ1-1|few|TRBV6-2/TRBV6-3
TGTGCCAGCAGCCTGTCGGGTGTAAAAGCTTTCTTT
CASSLSGVKAFF
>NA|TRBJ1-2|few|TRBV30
TGTGCCTGGATGTTGGGGGAAGCCAACTATGGCTACACCTTC
CAWMLGEANYGYTF
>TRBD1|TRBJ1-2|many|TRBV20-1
TGCAGTGCGCCGGACAGGGGGAGCTATGGCTACACCTTC
CSAPDRGSYGYTF
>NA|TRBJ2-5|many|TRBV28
TGTGCCAGCGGGGGGAATCAAGAGACCCAGTACTTC
CASGGNQETQYF
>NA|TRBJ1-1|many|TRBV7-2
TGTGCCAGCAGCGTAACAGCGAACACTGAAGCTTTCTTT
CASSVTANTEAFF
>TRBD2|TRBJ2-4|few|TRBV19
TGTGCCAGTAGTATGGTCTCTAGCGGGGGCCGCCTCAAAAACATTCAGTACTTC
CASSMVSSGGRLKNIQYF
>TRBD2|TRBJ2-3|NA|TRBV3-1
TGTGCCAGCAGCCAACAGGGAGGGGCAGATACGCAGTATTTT
CASSQQGGADTQYF
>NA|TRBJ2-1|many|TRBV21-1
TGTGCCAGCAGCAAAGGGGACGGGAGTAGCGGGGATGAGCAGTTCTTC
CASSKGDGSSGDEQFF
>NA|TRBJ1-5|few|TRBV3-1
TGTGCCAGCAGCCGCGGGGGCAACAATCAGCCCCAGCATTTT
CASSRGGNNQPQHF
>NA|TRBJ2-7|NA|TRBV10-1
TGCGCCAGCAGTGACCCCGTGACTCCCTACGAGCAGTACTTC
CASSDPVTPYEQYF
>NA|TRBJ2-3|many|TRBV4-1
TGCGCCAGCAGCCAAGTGCCAGCTGATACGCAGTATTTT
CASSQVPADTQYF
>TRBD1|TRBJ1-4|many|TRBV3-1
TGTGCCAGCAGGGGACAGGGGGCCAGTGAAAAACTGTTTTTT
CASRGQGASEKLFF
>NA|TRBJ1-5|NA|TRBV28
TGTGCCAGCAAAGATTTCAGGGGAGTGGGCAATCAGCCCCAGCATTTT
CASKDFRGVGNQPQHF
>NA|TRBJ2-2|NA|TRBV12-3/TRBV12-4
TGTGCCAGCAGTCTCGGAGGTGGGGAGCTGTTTTTT
CASSLGGGELFF
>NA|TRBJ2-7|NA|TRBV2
TGTGCCAGCAGGGGGGGTTTCTCCTACGAGCAGTACTTC
CASRGGFSYEQYF
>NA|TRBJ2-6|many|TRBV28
TGTGCCAGCAGTTTGGCAGGGACTGGGGCCAACGTCCTGACTTTC
CASSLAGTGANVLTF
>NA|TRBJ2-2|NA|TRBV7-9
TGTGCCAGCAGCTTCCAATCCGGGGAGCTGTTTTTT
CASSFQSGELFF
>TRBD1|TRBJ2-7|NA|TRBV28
TGTGCCAGCAGTCTATGGGGACAGGCATACGAGCAGTACTTC
CASSLWGQAYEQYF